This T cell receptor (beta chain) was recovered during a study of cytomegalovirus exposure and HLA in healthy donors. Germline CDR1 and CDR2: MNHEY and SMNVEV (reference sequence). CDR3 length: 14 amino acids. This clone was seen a few times. PCR amplification relied on 60 Vbeta primers (plus 13 Jbeta primers). The data were produced by immunoSEQ multiplex PCR, yet TCRdb's version contains in-frame clones alone and is incomplete. There are just over 200,000 clones in the sample; roughly four fifths occur only once, and less than 3% lies in the top ten. The specimen sequenced was PBMCs. The chain joins TRBV27 to TRBJ2-5, with 9 bases that match TRBD1. The DNA end lines up better with TRBJ2-7; the J call may be wrong. The receptor comes from a woman aged 40-49 years in good health and CMV-seronegative. CDR3 DNA: TGTGCCAGCAGTTTTGCGGGACAGGGTCACGAGCAGTACTTC. It is translated as CASSFAGQGHEQYF.